What follows describes a single T cell receptor beta chain. This sample is drawn from a study of technical replicates of blood from several donors. TCRdb's table, derived via immunoSEQ multiplex PCR, lists solely in-frame clones and lacks some. The sample lists about 72,000 clones; just under 95% were seen once. The CDR3 is 16 amino acids. Germline V gene sequence: CDR1 MGHRA, CDR2 YSYEKL. V lost 8 bases, J lost 1 base, and 12 bases stayed unmatched. The rearrangement links TRBV4-1 to TRBJ2-7, with 9 bases identical to TRBD1. The receptor was isolated from a human donor in good health. What was sequenced was T cells isolated from PBMCs. CDR3 DNA: TGCGCCAGCGGCCTGCGGACCGGGACAGGGTCCTACGAGCAGTACTTC. This sequence encodes CASGLRTGTGSYEQYF.